This TCR beta chain came from a study of ipilimumab plus nivolumab after autologous stem cell transplantation. The CDR3 has 18 residues. Trimming shortened V by 5 bases and J by 2 bases, and 22 bases separated the two germline ends. Germline CDR1 SNHLY, CDR2 FYNNEI. Produced via immunoSEQ multiplex PCR; TCRdb's table is partial and in-frame only. The repertoire holds a few thousand clones, with less than 80% as singletons. The chain uses TRBV2 and TRBJ1-5; D possibly corresponds to TRBD1 (6 bases). Sample: PBMCs, taken in a trial of ipilimumab plus nivolumab as post-transplant consolidation. This receptor was taken from a male donor with primary mediastinal lymphoma. The CDR3 region has the DNA TGTGCCAGCAGTTTCCGCATCGGGGGGCGGGAGGGCAATCAGCCCCAGCATTTT. As protein: CASSFRIGGREGNQPQHF.